The source of this TCR beta chain is a study of shared clonotypes between healthy human individuals. Assay used: immunoSEQ multiplex PCR; TCRdb lists only in-frame clones, some missing. Counted here are a few million clones, roughly 93% occurring once; the ten biggest clones make up around 0.4%. CDR3 length: 15 residues. Germline CDR1 reads MDHEN; CDR2 reads SYDVKM. V lost 3 bases to trimming and J lost 4 bases, with 13 bases between them. The chain joins TRBV28 to TRBJ2-1, with D perhaps TRBD1 (6 bases). The sample was naive CD4+ T cells from PBMCs. The subset here: CD45RA+ positively selected. The receptor was derived from a man between 18 and 35 years old in good health. Some clones in this sample may be carry-over from other donors' samples. The CDR3 loop reads CASSFLQGSYNEQFF. The CDR3 nucleotides are TGTGCCAGCAGTTTCCTTCAGGGGTCATACAATGAGCAGTTCTTC.